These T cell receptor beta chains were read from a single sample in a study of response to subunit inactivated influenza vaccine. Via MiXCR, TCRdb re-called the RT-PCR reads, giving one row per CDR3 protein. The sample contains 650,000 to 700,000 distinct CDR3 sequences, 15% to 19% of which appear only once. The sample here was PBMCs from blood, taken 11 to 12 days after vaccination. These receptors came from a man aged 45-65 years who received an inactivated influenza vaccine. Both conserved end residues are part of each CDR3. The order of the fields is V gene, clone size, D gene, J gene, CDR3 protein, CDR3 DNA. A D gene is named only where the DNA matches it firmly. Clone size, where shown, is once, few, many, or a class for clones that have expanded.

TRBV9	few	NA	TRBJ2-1	CASSATMLGEQFF	TGTGCCAGCAGCGCAACGATGTTAGGTGAGCAGTTCTTC
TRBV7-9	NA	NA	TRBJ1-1	CASSLLQTTEAFF	TGTGCCAGCAGCTTATTACAGACCACTGAAGCTTTCTTT
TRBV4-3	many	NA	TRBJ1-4	CASSQVGGNEKLFF	TGCGCCAGCAGCCAAGTGGGGGGGAATGAAAAACTGTTTTTT
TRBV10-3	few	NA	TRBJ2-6	CAISEHTSSGANVLTF	TGTGCCATCAGTGAGCACACCAGCTCTGGGGCCAACGTCCTGACTTTC
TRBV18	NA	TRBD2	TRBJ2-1	CASSPPGLAYSYNEQFF	TGTGCCAGCTCACCACCGGGACTAGCTTACTCCTACAATGAGCAGTTCTTC
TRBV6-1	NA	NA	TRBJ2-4	CASRPAEFLAKNIQYF	TGTGCCAGCAGACCCGCAGAGTTCCTAGCCAAAAACATTCAGTACTTC
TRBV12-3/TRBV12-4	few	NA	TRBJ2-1	CASSLLRQEQFF	TGTGCCAGCAGTTTATTGAGACAGGAGCAGTTCTTC
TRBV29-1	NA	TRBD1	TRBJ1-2	CSVVDRGGRYTF	TGCAGCGTCGTGGACAGGGGCGGACGCTACACCTTC
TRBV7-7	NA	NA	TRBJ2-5	CASSLSGVAEETQYF	TGTGCCAGCAGCTTAAGTGGGGTAGCGGAAGAGACCCAGTACTTC
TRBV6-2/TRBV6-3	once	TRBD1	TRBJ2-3	CASSYLEGQGIDTQYF	TGTGCCAGCAGTTACCTCGAGGGACAGGGCATAGATACGCAGTATTTT
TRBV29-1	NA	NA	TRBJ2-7	CSVFPREGYEQYF	TGCAGCGTTTTTCCCAGGGAAGGCTACGAGCAGTACTTC
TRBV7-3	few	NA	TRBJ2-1	CASSLSSGVTYNEQFF	TGTGCCAGCAGCTTAAGTTCGGGAGTGACGTACAATGAGCAGTTCTTC
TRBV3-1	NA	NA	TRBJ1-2	CASSQQGRHGYTF	TGTGCCAGCAGCCAACAGGGGAGGCATGGCTACACCTTC
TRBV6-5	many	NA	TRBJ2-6	CASSYSDGRRSGANVLTF	TGTGCCAGCAGTTACTCGGACGGCAGGAGGTCTGGGGCCAACGTCCTGACTTTC
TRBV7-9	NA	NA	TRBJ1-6	CASSLVVSGSPLHF	TGTGCCAGCAGCTTAGTGGTTTCGGGGTCACCCCTCCACTTT
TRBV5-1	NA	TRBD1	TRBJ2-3	CASSPKTGPFSTDTQYF	TGCGCCAGCAGCCCGAAGACAGGGCCCTTTAGCACAGATACGCAGTATTTT
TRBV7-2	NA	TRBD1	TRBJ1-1	CASSLPTGFTEAFF	TGTGCCAGCAGCCTCCCGACAGGGTTTACTGAAGCTTTCTTT
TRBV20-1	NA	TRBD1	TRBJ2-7	CSARDLGQGSFSHEQYF	TGCAGCGCTAGAGATCTGGGACAGGGTTCCTTTAGCCACGAGCAGTACTTC
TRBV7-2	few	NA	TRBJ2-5	CASSSGPLKETQYF	TGTGCCAGCAGCTCGGGACCGCTAAAAGAGACCCAGTACTTC
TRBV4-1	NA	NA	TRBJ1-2	CASSQDNRAFSGYTF	TGCGCCAGCAGCCAAGATAACAGGGCTTTCTCTGGCTACACCTTC
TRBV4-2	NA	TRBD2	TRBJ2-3	CASSQAATGRGTDTQYF	TGTGCCAGCAGCCAAGCCGCGACTGGGAGGGGCACAGATACGCAGTATTTT
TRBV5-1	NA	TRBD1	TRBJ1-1	CASSSLRTGLNTEAFF	TGCGCCAGCAGCTCCTTACGGACAGGCCTGAACACTGAAGCTTTCTTT
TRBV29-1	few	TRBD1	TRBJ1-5	CSVVLGQGNQPQHF	TGCAGCGTTGTCCTGGGACAGGGGAATCAGCCCCAGCATTTT
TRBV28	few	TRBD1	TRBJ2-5	CASSRPTTGEETQYF	TGTGCCAGCAGCCGACCTACTACAGGGGAAGAGACCCAGTACTTC
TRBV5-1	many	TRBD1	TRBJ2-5	CASSLGQGRETQYF	TGCGCCAGCAGCTTGGGACAGGGTCGGGAGACCCAGTACTTC
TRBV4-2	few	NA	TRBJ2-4	CASSQDYGGRTAKAKNIQYF	TGTGCCAGCAGCCAAGATTATGGGGGACGAACAGCGAAAGCCAAAAACATTCAGTACTTC
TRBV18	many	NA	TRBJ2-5	CASSPGVQETQYF	TGTGCCAGCTCACCGGGAGTACAAGAGACCCAGTACTTC
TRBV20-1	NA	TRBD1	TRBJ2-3	CSASNEGADTQYF	TGCAGTGCTAGTAACGAGGGGGCCGATACGCAGTATTTT
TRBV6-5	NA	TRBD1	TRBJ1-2	CASSYSGTGTYGYTF	TGTGCCAGCAGTTACTCAGGGACAGGGACCTATGGCTACACCTTC
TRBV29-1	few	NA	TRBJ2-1	CSVGKDYNEQFF	TGCAGCGTTGGAAAGGATTACAATGAGCAGTTCTTC
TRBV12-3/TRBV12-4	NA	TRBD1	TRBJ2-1	CASSVGQFNEQFF	TGTGCCAGCAGTGTGGGACAGTTCAATGAGCAGTTCTTC
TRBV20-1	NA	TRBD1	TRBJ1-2	CSARMAGTGLGYTF	TGCAGTGCTAGAATGGCCGGGACAGGGCTTGGCTACACCTTC
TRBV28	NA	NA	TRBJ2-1	CASSLVGIGSEQFF	TGTGCCAGCAGTTTGGTGGGGATCGGTAGTGAGCAGTTCTTC
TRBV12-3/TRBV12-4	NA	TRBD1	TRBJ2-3	CASRYGTVYPTDTQYF	TGTGCCAGCAGGTATGGGACAGTCTATCCCACAGATACGCAGTATTTT
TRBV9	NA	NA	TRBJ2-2	CASSVDGANTGELFF	TGTGCCAGCAGCGTAGACGGGGCGAACACCGGGGAGCTGTTTTTT
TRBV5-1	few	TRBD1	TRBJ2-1	CASSVMPGTGFYNEQFF	TGCGCCAGCAGCGTCATGCCCGGGACAGGGTTTTACAATGAGCAGTTCTTC
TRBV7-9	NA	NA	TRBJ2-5	CASSFGFFQETQYF	TGTGCCAGCAGCTTCGGTTTCTTCCAAGAGACCCAGTACTTC
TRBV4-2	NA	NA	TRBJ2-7	CASSQDGQIASEQYF	TGTGCCAGCAGCCAAGATGGACAGATTGCATCCGAGCAGTACTTC
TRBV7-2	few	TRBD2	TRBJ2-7	CASSQLGGSSYEQYF	TGTGCCAGCAGCCAATTGGGAGGGTCGAGCTACGAGCAGTACTTC
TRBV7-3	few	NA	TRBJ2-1	CASSPGTGTREQFF	TGTGCCAGCAGCCCCGGGACCGGGACGCGTGAGCAGTTCTTC
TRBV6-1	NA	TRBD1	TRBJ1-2	CASSELNRGGYGYTF	TGTGCCAGCAGTGAATTAAACAGGGGTGGATATGGCTACACCTTC
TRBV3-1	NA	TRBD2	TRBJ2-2	CTSSPGLAGGANTGELFF	TGTACCAGCAGTCCGGGACTAGCGGGAGGAGCGAACACCGGGGAGCTGTTTTTT
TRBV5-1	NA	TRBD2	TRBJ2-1	CASSKTSGGDYNEQFF	TGCGCCAGCAGCAAGACTAGCGGGGGGGACTACAATGAGCAGTTCTTC
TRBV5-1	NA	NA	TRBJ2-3	CASSLDWEARSTDTQYF	TGCGCCAGCAGCTTGGATTGGGAAGCGAGGAGCACAGATACGCAGTATTTT
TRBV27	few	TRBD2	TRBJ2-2	CASSSLAGITGELFF	TGTGCCAGCAGTTCACTAGCGGGAATCACCGGGGAGCTGTTTTTT
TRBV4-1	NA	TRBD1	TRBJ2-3	CASSRPGTGGNVDTQYF	TGCGCCAGCAGCCGACCCGGGACAGGGGGAAATGTGGATACGCAGTATTTT
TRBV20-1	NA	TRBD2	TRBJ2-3	CSARAGGIRTQYF	TGCAGTGCTAGGGCCGGGGGGATTCGTACGCAGTATTTT
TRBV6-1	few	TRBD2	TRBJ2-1	CASRDRDYSYNEQFF	TGTGCCAGCAGAGACCGGGACTACTCCTACAATGAGCAGTTCTTC
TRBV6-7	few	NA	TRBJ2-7	CASSYSRSFGYF	TGTGCCAGCAGTTACTCGAGAAGTTTCGGTTACTTC
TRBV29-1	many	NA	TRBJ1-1	CSVADLNTEAFF	TGCAGCGTGGCTGACCTGAACACTGAAGCTTTCTTT
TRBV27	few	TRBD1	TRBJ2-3	CASSWDRLPDTQYF	TGTGCCAGCAGTTGGGACAGGCTCCCAGATACGCAGTATTTT
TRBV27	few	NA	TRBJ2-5	CASRPLVGQTQYF	TGTGCCAGCAGACCCCTAGTTGGACAGACCCAGTACTTC
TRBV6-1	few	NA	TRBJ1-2	CASSVGRARGYTF	TGTGCCAGCAGTGTGGGCAGGGCTCGAGGCTACACCTTC